These 21 T cell receptor beta chains were all obtained from the same sample, sequenced in a study of blood T cell repertoires in COVID-19. This table comes from immunoSEQ multiplex PCR, and its TCRdb copy is limited to in-frame clones, with some not included. The sample holds 490,000 or so clones, approximately 91% seen once. Sequencing was done on a sample of PBMCs or T cells enriched from blood (not recorded which). Receptors were obtained from a woman aged 55-75 years who had recovered from COVID-19.

V usage is TRBV5-1 and J usage is TRBJ1-2, with unresolved D. The CDR3 is 15 amino acids. Between the trimmed V and J ends, which lost 0 bases and 1 base, there was a span of 10 bases. CDR1 is SGHRS, CDR2 YFSETQ, per germline. The CDR3 sequence: CASSLAGGDNYGYTF. Here the CDR3 DNA reads TGCGCCAGCAGCTTGGCCGGCGGGGATAACTATGGCTACACCTTC. Full variable domain (rest looked up from reference TRBV5-1 and TRBJ1-2): KAGVTQTPRYLIKTRGQQVTLSCSPISGHRSVSWYQQTPGQGLQFLFEYFSETQRNKGNFPGRFSGRQFSNSRSEMNVSTLELGDSALYLCASSLAGGDNYGYTFGSGTRLTVV.

V and J are TRBV13 and TRBJ1-2; D gene unclear. Trimming took off 4 bases at V and 0 bases at J, with 9 bases between the two ends. This CDR3 is built from 14 residues. From germline, CDR1 is PRHDT and CDR2 FYEKMQ (reference sequence). CDR3 sequence: CASSYSPANYGYTF. CDR3 nucleotide sequence: TGTGCCAGCAGCTACAGTCCGGCTAACTATGGCTACACCTTC.

V is TRBV6-5 and J is TRBJ1-1; 9 nucleotides align to TRBD1. The junction had 7 bases not matched to a gene; V was cut back by 7 bases and J by 1 base. The CDR3 length is 15 residues. Germline lookup yields CDR1 MNHEY and CDR2 SVGAGI. The CDR3 is CASIRMTGGNTEAFF. In DNA, the CDR3 is TGTGCCAGCATAAGAATGACAGGGGGGAACACTGAAGCTTTCTTT.

The chain has TRBV13 and TRBJ2-2, with D hard to call. There are 12 residues in the CDR3. Per the germline V gene, CDR1 is PRHDT and CDR2 is FYEKMQ (reference sequence). The V end was cut by 7 bases, the J end by 1 base, with 4 bases between. The CDR3 loop reads CASTKNTGELFF. In DNA form, the CDR3 reads TGTGCCAGCACCAAGAACACCGGGGAGCTGTTTTTT.

This rearrangement joins TRBV4-1 to TRBJ2-3, with 8 nucleotides matching TRBD2. This CDR3 has 18 amino acids. CDR1 is MGHRA and CDR2 is YSYEKL in the germline V gene. With 4 bases clipped from V and 0 bases from J, the junction kept 12 bases outside the gene matches. CDR3 loop: CASSRPGSGVSSTDTQYF. The CDR3 nucleotides are TGCGCCAGCAGCCGTCCTGGTAGCGGGGTGTCTAGCACAGATACGCAGTATTTT.

J is TRBJ1-2 and V is TRBV28, with 8 bases that match TRBD1. V shed 3 bases and J 2 bases; nucleotides not matched to a gene: 5. The germline V gene has CDR1 MDHEN and CDR2 SYDVKM. The CDR3 has 15 residues. The CDR3 DNA reads as TGTGCCAGCAGTTTCCCCAGGGGGCAGAACTATGGCTACACCTTC. It codes for CASSFPRGQNYGYTF.

The V call is TRBV5-1, the J call TRBJ1-1; 8 bases match TRBD1. Germline loops: CDR1 SGHRS, CDR2 YFSETQ. V shed 3 bases, J shed 4 bases, and the junction held 8 bases outside the gene matches. The CDR3 runs to 15 residues. In DNA form, the CDR3 reads TGCGCCAGCAGCTCTGGACAGGGTAGGTTCACTGAAGCTTTCTTT. Its protein is CASSSGQGRFTEAFF.

CDR3 loop: CASSLVGTAANTEAFF. The CDR3, as DNA: TGTGCCAGCAGTTTAGTAGGTACAGCGGCGAACACTGAAGCTTTCTTT. The chain has TRBV27 and TRBJ1-1; no firm D call. The CDR3 loop spans 16 amino acids. Trimming removed 2 bases at V and 1 base at J, with 14 bases between. The germline V gene encodes CDR1 MNHEY and CDR2 SMNVEV (reference sequence).

V gene TRBV5-1 combines with J gene TRBJ2-1, with 10 positions matching TRBD2. The length of the CDR3 is 15 residues. Germline V gene sequence: CDR1 SGHRS, CDR2 YFSETQ. Losses at the gene ends were 3 bases for V and 7 bases for J; bases not matched to a gene: 7. The CDR3, as DNA: TGCGCCAGCAGCTGGAAAGCGGGGGGGCCAAATGAGCAGTTCTTC. This sequence encodes CASSWKAGGPNEQFF.

This chain links TRBV24-1 with TRBJ1-1; D not certain. V was trimmed by 7 bases and J by 1 base, leaving 15 bases between them. This CDR3 is 15 amino acids long. The germline gives CDR1 KGHDR, CDR2 SFDVKD. The CDR3 loop is CATRSGSEGNTEAFF. Written as DNA, the CDR3 is TGTGCCACCAGGTCGGGGAGCGAGGGGAACACTGAAGCTTTCTTT.

Only one count was recorded for this clone. The chain combines TRBV12-3 or TRBV12-4 with TRBJ1-1; 8 bases map to TRBD1. J lost 12 bases, V lost 4 bases, and 10 bases had no gene match. The CDR3 sequence is 13 residues long. For the CDR3, the DNA is TGTGCCAGCAGTTCTAGGCAGGGGGCGCGGACTTTCTTT. Protein sequence: CASSSRQGARTFF.

The chain is built from TRBV6-5 and TRBJ1-1; the match to TRBD1 covers 10 bases. The CDR3 loop spans 15 amino acids. Germline CDR1 is MNHEY and CDR2 is SVGAGI. J gave up 0 bases and V 8 bases, and 6 bases lay outside the gene matches. Written as DNA, the CDR3 is TGTGCCAGCGGTAGACAGGGGGCCCTGAACACTGAAGCTTTCTTT. This encodes CASGRQGALNTEAFF.

The gene calls are TRBV11-2 and TRBJ2-7, with D maybe TRBD1 (6 bases). This CDR3 comprises 16 residues. Germline V gene data show CDR1 as SGHAT and CDR2 as FQNNGV. Trimming removed 5 bases from V and 4 bases from J, with 21 bases in between. DNA for the CDR3: TGTGCCAGCAGCCCGCAGTGGGGGCAGAGGATTTACGAGCAGTACTTC. Its translation is CASSPQWGQRIYEQYF.

V usage is TRBV7-2 and J usage is TRBJ2-7; 8 nucleotides line up with TRBD1. CDR1 and CDR2 (germline): SGHTA, FQGNSA. Germline trimming cut 3 bases from V and 6 bases from J; bases unmatched to any gene: 7. The CDR3 runs to 14 residues. The CDR3 is CASSLGTGVGEQYV. In nucleotides, the CDR3 is TGTGCCAGCAGCTTGGGGACAGGTGTAGGCGAGCAGTACGTC.

The chain joins TRBV4-1 to TRBJ1-5, with D unclear. This CDR3 region has 13 residues. V dropped 0 bases and J dropped 7 bases, with 7 bases sitting between them. Germline CDR1 is MGHRA and CDR2 is YSYEKL. The CDR3 reads CASSQELKQPQHF. In DNA form, the CDR3 reads TGCGCCAGCAGCCAAGAACTGAAGCAGCCCCAGCATTTT.

As to this clone: In the same sample, other DNA sequences code for this CDR3. Written as DNA, the CDR3 is TGTGCCAGCAGTGACTGGACAGGGACCGATACGCAGTATTTT. This translates into CASSDWTGTDTQYF. The V call is TRBV2, the J call TRBJ2-3, with 8 positions matching TRBD1. J gave up 6 bases and V 3 bases, and 5 bases lay outside the gene matches. Germline CDR1 reads SNHLY; CDR2 reads FYNNEI. The CDR3 has 14 residues. Filled out from reference TRBV2 and TRBJ2-3, the complete variable domain reads EPEVTQTPSHQVTQMGQEVILRCVPISNHLYFYWYRQILGQKVEFLVSFYNNEISEKSEIFDDQFSVERPDGSNFTLKIRSTKLEDSAMYFCASSDWTGTDTQYFGPGTRLTVL.

The chain carries TRBV19 and TRBJ1-5; D unclear. V was pared by 2 bases and J by 3 bases, with 14 bases between. Per germline, CDR1 LNHDA and CDR2 SQIVND (reference sequence). The CDR3 loop spans 16 amino acids. The CDR3 is CASSIPQSLNNQPQHF. DNA for the CDR3: TGTGCCAGTAGTATACCGCAATCCCTAAACAATCAGCCCCAGCATTTT.

The chain employs TRBV9 and TRBJ1-4; 7 bases agree with TRBD1. CDR3 size: 14 residues. Germline trimming cut 4 bases from V and 4 bases from J; bases unmatched to any gene: 4. CDR1 and CDR2 from the germline V gene are SGDLS and YYNGEE. CDR3 in DNA: TGTGCCAGCAGCAAAGCAGGGGGTAATGAAAAACTGTTTTTT. This sequence encodes CASSKAGGNEKLFF.

The chain combines TRBV6-5 with TRBJ2-7; D perhaps matches TRBD1 (6 bases). Germline V gene data show CDR1 as MNHEY and CDR2 as SVGAGI. The CDR3 spans 14 residues. V dropped 3 bases and J dropped 7 bases, with 16 bases sitting between them. CDR3 DNA: TGTGCCAGCAGTTATAACAGGGATGGTCGGGAGCAGTACTTC. Protein: CASSYNRDGREQYF.

This chain links TRBV9 with TRBJ2-3; 7 bases agree with TRBD1. Trimming removed 2 bases from V and 3 bases from J; junction bases left unmatched: 6. The CDR3 consists of 15 residues. From germline, CDR1 is SGDLS and CDR2 YYNGEE. The CDR3 reads CASSVVGQQTDTQYF. The CDR3 DNA is TGTGCCAGCAGCGTCGTGGGACAGCAGACAGATACGCAGTATTTT.

V is TRBV11-3 and J is TRBJ1-1, with TRBD1 matching 9 bases. In germline, CDR1 is SGHNT, CDR2 YENEEA. CDR3 length equals 16 residues. After removal of 3 bases from V and 0 bases from J, the junction contained 5 bases not matched to a gene. Here the CDR3 reads CASSLGQGEMNTEAFF. The CDR3 coding sequence is TGTGCCAGCAGCTTGGGACAGGGTGAAATGAACACTGAAGCTTTCTTT.